Listed here are 17 T cell receptor beta chains from one sample, sequenced in a study of CD8 T cells in ankylosing spondylitis. Whole-study results and caveats: Characteristic, it appeared, of ankylosing spondylitis blood was a TCR beta motif of 7 or 8 highly homologous variants.

TCRdb re-derived calls from the 5' RACE reads in MiXCR, one entry per CDR3 protein. The sample consists of 200,000 to 250,000 distinct CDR3 sequences, roughly 6.6% of them appearing once. These TCRs are of unknown antigen specificity. The sample taken for sequencing was blood, either unsorted or a sorted T cell fraction (not recorded which). The receptor source for this set is a male donor with ankylosing spondylitis.

This clonotype was observed at least ten times. The chain joins TRBV12-3 or TRBV12-4 to TRBJ1-1; D gene ambiguous. The CDR3 is made up of 13 amino acids. Between the trimmed V and J ends, which lost 1 base and 5 bases, there was a span of 8 bases. The CDR3 sequence: CASSLGSFTEAFF. The CDR3 DNA is TGTGCCAGCAGTTTAGGTAGTTTTACTGAAGCTTTCTTT.

This clonotype was found many times. The J gene is TRBJ1-5, the V gene TRBV5-1; D remains unclear. The CDR3 contains 17 residues. Trimming took off 2 bases at V and 2 bases at J, with 17 bases between the two ends. Per the germline V gene, CDR1 is SGHRS and CDR2 is YFSETQ. The DNA of the CDR3 is TGCGCCAGCAGCTTACAAGGACCGGGAGAAGGCAATCAGCCCCAGCATTTT. Protein: CASSLQGPGEGNQPQHF.

A word on this clonotype: A junction boundary mismatches the germline segment, possibly from a read error. The rearrangement links TRBV13 to TRBJ2-7, with TRBD1 matching over 8 bases. The CDR3 is 14 amino acids. CDR1 and CDR2 from the germline V gene are PRHDT and FYEKMQ (reference sequence). CDR3 sequence (DNA): TGTGCCAGCAGCCTAGGGACAGGAAGTCTATTGCAGTACTTC. Encoded protein: CASSLGTGSLLQYF.

This clonotype was observed a handful of times. The V call is TRBV5-5, the J call TRBJ2-5, with D possibly matching TRBD1 (5 bases). CDR1 and CDR2 from the germline V gene are SGHKS and YYEKEE (reference sequence). Trimming pared 1 base from V and 1 base from J, leaving 8 bases between. The CDR3 runs to 14 residues. The CDR3 here is CASSLKQAQETQYF. For the CDR3, the DNA is TGTGCCAGCAGCTTGAAACAGGCCCAAGAGACCCAGTACTTC. The full variable domain, with the rest looked up from reference TRBV5-5 and TRBJ2-5, is DAGVTQSPTHLIKTRGQQVTLRCSPISGHKSVSWYQQVLGQGPQFIFQYYEKEERGRGNFPDRFSARQFPNYSSELNVNALLLGDSALYLCASSLKQAQETQYFGPGTRLLVL.

This clonotype was recorded at least ten times. The chain is built from TRBV29-1 and TRBJ2-7; no firm D call. The CDR3 contains 10 residues. V lost 2 bases and J lost 6, with 5 bases in between. CDR1 is SQVTM and CDR2 is ANQGSEA in the germline V gene. CDR3 region: CSVELGEQYF. Written as DNA, the CDR3 is TGCAGCGTTGAACTGGGCGAGCAGTACTTC.

At least ten counts were recorded for this clonotype. The chain recombines TRBV6-2 or TRBV6-3 with TRBJ2-7, with 8 bases identical to TRBD1. V lost 2 bases to trimming and J lost 5 bases; unmatched junction nucleotides: 8. The CDR3 runs 15 residues. The germline V gene has CDR1 MNHEY and CDR2 SVGEGT. The CDR3 nucleotides read TGTGCCAGCAGTTACCCCCCGCTGACAGGGGACGAGCAGTACTTC. Protein sequence: CASSYPPLTGDEQYF.

The chain joins TRBV7-9 to TRBJ1-5; tentatively, D is TRBD1 (5 bases). V dropped 3 bases and J dropped 5 bases, with 14 bases sitting between them. The CDR3 runs 15 residues. Germline CDR1 reads SEHNR; CDR2 reads FQNEAQ (reference sequence). The CDR3 coding sequence is TGTGCCAGCAGCTTTGGGGCAGAGGGGTATCAGCCCCAGCATTTT. Protein sequence: CASSFGAEGYQPQHF.

This clonotype was picked up many times. The chain combines TRBV28 with TRBJ1-6; D uncertain. This CDR3 contains 14 residues. V was cut by 10 bases and J by 4 bases, with 14 bases left in between. CDR1 and CDR2 (germline): MDHEN, SYDVKM. The CDR3 region is CATLLRRYNSPLHF. CDR3 nucleotide sequence: TGTGCCACCCTTCTCAGGAGGTATAATTCACCCCTCCACTTT. The whole variable domain, filled in from reference TRBV28 and TRBJ1-6, reads DVKVTQSSRYLVKRTGEKVFLECVQDMDHENMFWYRQDPGLGLRLIYFSYDVKMKEKGDIPEGYSVSREKKERFSLILESASTNQTSMYLCATLLRRYNSPLHFGNGTRLTVT.

The table lists this clonotype with many counts. The chain uses TRBV5-6 and TRBJ2-1; possible D gene TRBD2, 5 bases. This CDR3 contains 13 residues. V lost 0 bases, J lost 8 bases, and 9 bases lay in between. Germline lookup yields CDR1 SGHDT and CDR2 YYEEEE. Here the CDR3 reads CASSLGAGYEQFF. CDR3 coding DNA: TGTGCCAGCAGCTTGGGGGCGGGCTATGAGCAGTTCTTC. The full variable domain, with the rest looked up from reference TRBV5-6 and TRBJ2-1, is DAGVTQSPTHLIKTRGQQVTLRCSPKSGHDTVSWYQQALGQGPQFIFQYYEEEERQRGNFPDRFSGHQFPNYSSELNVNALLLGDSALYLCASSLGAGYEQFFGPGTRLTVL.

This clonotype was found a few times. The chain combines TRBV6-1 with TRBJ2-2; D tentatively reads TRBD1 or TRBD2 (5 bases each). Deletions cut 8 bases from V and 4 bases from J, with 17 bases between. CDR3 length: 15 residues. Germline V gene data show CDR1 as MNHNS and CDR2 as SASEGT. The CDR3 nucleotides read TGTGCCAGCGGACCGAGGGGCGCGGTCACCGGGGAGCTGTTTTTT. Translated, it gives CASGPRGAVTGELFF.

The V gene is TRBV4-2, the J gene TRBJ2-1; 7 bases map to TRBD2. The V and J ends lost 3 bases and 10 bases, in that order; junction bases with no gene match: 9. CDR1 is LGHNA, CDR2 YNFKEQ, per germline. The CDR3 sequence is 14 residues long. The CDR3 DNA reads as TGTGCCAGCAGCCATACACCCTTCGGGGGGGAGCAGTTCTTC. It yields the protein CASSHTPFGGEQFF.

The sample holds many counts of this clonotype. The chain is built from TRBV7-9 and TRBJ1-6; D unresolved. The CDR3 length is 14 residues. V was trimmed by 2 bases and J by 7 bases, leaving 9 bases between them. Germline lookup yields CDR1 SEHNR and CDR2 FQNEAQ (reference sequence). CDR3 sequence reads: CASSLTNKNSPLHF. DNA of the CDR3: TGTGCCAGCAGCTTAACGAACAAAAATTCACCCCTCCACTTT.

This clonotype was recorded a few times. CDR3 bases: TGCAGTGCTCCGAGGGGGTTCTATGGCTACACCTTC. As protein: CSAPRGFYGYTF. This chain uses TRBV20-1 with TRBJ1-2; the D gene is possibly TRBD1 (6 bases). This CDR3 has 12 residues. Germline V CDR1 and CDR2: DFQATT, SNEGSKA (reference sequence). V was pared by 5 bases and J by 4 bases, with 11 bases between.

This clonotype was recorded at least ten times. This rearrangement joins TRBV6-4 to TRBJ1-1; D unclear. Germline assignment: CDR1 MRHNA and CDR2 SNTAGT. Trimming removed 2 bases from V and 1 base from J, with 5 bases in between. The length of the CDR3 is 13 residues. This chain's CDR3 is CASSDSPNTEAFF. CDR3 bases: TGTGCCAGCAGTGACAGTCCGAACACTGAAGCTTTCTTT.

The sample holds many counts of this clonotype. The CDR3 region is CASSFAADEKLFF. The CDR3 bases are TGTGCCAGCAGTTTTGCCGCGGATGAAAAACTGTTTTTT. The chain joins TRBV28 to TRBJ1-4; no reliable D call. The germline V and J ends were trimmed by 3 bases and 6 bases, with 8 bases remaining between them. CDR3 length equals 13 residues. The V gene's germline CDR1 is MDHEN and CDR2 SYDVKM.

This sequence joins TRBV7-3 and TRBJ2-3; 10 bases are a match to TRBD1. The V gene end was trimmed by 8 bases and the J gene end by 5 bases; junction bases not matched to a gene: 19. The CDR3 is made up of 18 amino acids. Germline CDR1 and CDR2: SGHTA and FQGTGA. The chain's CDR3 is CASCLVTGRQGAIDTQYF. DNA for the CDR3: TGTGCCAGCTGTTTAGTCACGGGGCGACAGGGGGCTATAGATACGCAGTATTTT.

The sample holds many counts of this clonotype. The chain has TRBV20-1 and TRBJ2-2; unclear D gene. This CDR3 has 15 residues. With 0 bases removed from V and 4 bases from J, the gap between germline ends came to 12 bases. Germline loops: CDR1 DFQATT, CDR2 SNEGSKA (reference sequence). CDR3 region: CSARDKAYTTGELFF. DNA of the CDR3: TGCAGTGCTAGAGATAAGGCCTATACCACCGGGGAGCTGTTTTTT.